The clone carrying this TCR beta chain turned up a few times. Other nucleotide sequences from this sample produce the same CDR3. The data originate from a study of blood T cell repertoires in COVID-19. Study context: Samples of COVID-19 (acute and convalescent) were obtained from the United States, Italy and Spain. T cells, B-cell-depleted T cells, or PBMCs supplied cDNA or gDNA.

This CDR3 spans 13 amino acids. The germline V gene has CDR1 MDHEN and CDR2 SYDVKM. V lost 5 bases and J 3 bases, leaving 8 bases between the germline ends. Methods used by the authors: Estimation of nucleated cell counts was performed using reference gene primer amplification. Produced via immunoSEQ multiplex PCR; TCRdb's table is partial and in-frame only. V and J calls plus clone size are reproduced from that table; the DNA served to infer D and trimming. The sample yields about 280,000 clones, 65% to 90% seen once. The sample comprised peripheral blood. This receptor was taken from a human donor in a cohort sampled during active COVID-19. The V and J genes are TRBV28 and TRBJ1-5, with D possibly being TRBD1 (6 bases). The CDR3 region is CASSNRVNQPQHF. CDR3 nucleotide sequence: TGTGCCAGCAGTAACAGGGTCAATCAGCCCCAGCATTTT.